This T cell receptor (beta chain) was captured in a study of blood T cell repertoires in COVID-19. Overall study context: Italy, Spain and the United States were the sources of the convalescent and acute COVID-19 samples. T cells, B-cell-depleted T cells, or PBMCs provided the cDNA or gDNA that served as material.

How the authors handled the data: Estimation of nucleated cell counts relied on the amplification of reference gene primers. Profiling relied on immunoSEQ multiplex PCR, and the TCRdb table lists in-frame clones only, not all of them. V and J calls and clone size are given by that table; D and trimming were obtained from the DNA. The sample holds some 80,000 clones, 80% to 85% seen once. CDR1 is ENHRY, CDR2 SYGVKD, per germline. This CDR3 contains 16 residues. The junction had 8 bases not matched to a gene; V was cut back by 2 bases and J by 4 bases. This chain connects TRBV10-3 to TRBJ2-7; TRBD1 matches 10 bases. The specimen sequenced was peripheral blood. The receptor's source is a woman aged 70-85 years with acute or convalescent COVID-19. The CDR3 DNA is TGTGCCATCAGTGAGGGACAGGGGGTCACGCGGTACGAGCAGTACTTC. This gives the protein CAISEGQGVTRYEQYF.